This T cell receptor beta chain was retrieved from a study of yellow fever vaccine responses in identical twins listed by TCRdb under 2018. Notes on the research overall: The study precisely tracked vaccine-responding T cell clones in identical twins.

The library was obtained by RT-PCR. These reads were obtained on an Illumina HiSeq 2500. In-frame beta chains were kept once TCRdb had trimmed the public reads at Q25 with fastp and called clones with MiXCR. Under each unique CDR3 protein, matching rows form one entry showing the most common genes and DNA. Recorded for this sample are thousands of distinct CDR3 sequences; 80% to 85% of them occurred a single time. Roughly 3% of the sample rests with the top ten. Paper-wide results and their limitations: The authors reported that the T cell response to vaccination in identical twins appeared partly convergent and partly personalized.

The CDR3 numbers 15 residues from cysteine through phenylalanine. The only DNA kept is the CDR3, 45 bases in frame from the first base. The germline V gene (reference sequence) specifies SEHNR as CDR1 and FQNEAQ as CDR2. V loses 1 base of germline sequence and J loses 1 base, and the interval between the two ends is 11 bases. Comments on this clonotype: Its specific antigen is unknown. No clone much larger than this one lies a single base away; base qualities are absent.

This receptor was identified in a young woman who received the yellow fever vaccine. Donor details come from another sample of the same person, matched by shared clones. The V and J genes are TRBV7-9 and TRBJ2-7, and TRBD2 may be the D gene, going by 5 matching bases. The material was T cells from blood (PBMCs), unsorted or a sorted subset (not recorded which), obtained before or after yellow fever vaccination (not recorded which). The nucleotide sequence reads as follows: TGTGCCAGCAGCTTAGGCCGGGGTTTGTCCTACGAGCAGTACTTC. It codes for CASSLGRGLSYEQYF.